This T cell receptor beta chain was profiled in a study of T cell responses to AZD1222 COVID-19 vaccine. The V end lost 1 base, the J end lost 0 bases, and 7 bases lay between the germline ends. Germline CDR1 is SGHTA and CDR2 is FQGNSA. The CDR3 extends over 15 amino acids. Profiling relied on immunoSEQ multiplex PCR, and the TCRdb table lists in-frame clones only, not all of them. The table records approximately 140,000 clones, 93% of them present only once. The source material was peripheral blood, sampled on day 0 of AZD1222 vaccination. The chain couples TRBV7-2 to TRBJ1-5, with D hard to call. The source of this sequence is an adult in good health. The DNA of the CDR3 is TGTGCCAGCAGCTTAGACGGGTATAGCAATCAGCCCCAGCATTTT. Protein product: CASSLDGYSNQPQHF.